The source of this T cell receptor (beta chain) is a study of OX40 agonist ivuxolimab in advanced cancers. Study context: Patient treatment consisted of intravenous ivuxolimab administration every 2 weeks at 0.01 to 10 mg/kg. Partial responses were seen in three patients, one with hepatocellular carcinoma and two with cutaneous melanoma. Study-wide results and limits: Clonal expansion was seen in CD4+ and CD8+ blood T cells by week 6 at 0.1 to 3.0 mg/kg. Some of the nonresponding patients also showed low levels of normalized T-cell clonal expansion.

As concerns this clone: Its target is unknown.

V dropped 2 bases and J dropped 4 bases, with 9 bases sitting between them. CDR3 size: 13 residues. Germline CDR1 reads SEHNR; CDR2 reads FQNEAQ (reference sequence). Measured with immunoSEQ multiplex PCR; TCRdb has only the in-frame clones, and not every one. Among fewer than 40,000 clones, 84% were seen once, and the ten largest hold 15% to 25%. This clonotype was obtained from an adult with an advanced solid tumor such as melanoma, head and neck, liver or kidney cancer. The chain has TRBV7-9 and TRBJ2-7; D is uncertain. The sequencing used CD4+ or CD8+ T cells sorted from blood, collected in a trial of the OX40 agonist ivuxolimab. As DNA, the CDR3 is TGTGCCAGCAGCTTAAACCAGCTGTACGAGCAGTACTTC. Its translation is CASSLNQLYEQYF.